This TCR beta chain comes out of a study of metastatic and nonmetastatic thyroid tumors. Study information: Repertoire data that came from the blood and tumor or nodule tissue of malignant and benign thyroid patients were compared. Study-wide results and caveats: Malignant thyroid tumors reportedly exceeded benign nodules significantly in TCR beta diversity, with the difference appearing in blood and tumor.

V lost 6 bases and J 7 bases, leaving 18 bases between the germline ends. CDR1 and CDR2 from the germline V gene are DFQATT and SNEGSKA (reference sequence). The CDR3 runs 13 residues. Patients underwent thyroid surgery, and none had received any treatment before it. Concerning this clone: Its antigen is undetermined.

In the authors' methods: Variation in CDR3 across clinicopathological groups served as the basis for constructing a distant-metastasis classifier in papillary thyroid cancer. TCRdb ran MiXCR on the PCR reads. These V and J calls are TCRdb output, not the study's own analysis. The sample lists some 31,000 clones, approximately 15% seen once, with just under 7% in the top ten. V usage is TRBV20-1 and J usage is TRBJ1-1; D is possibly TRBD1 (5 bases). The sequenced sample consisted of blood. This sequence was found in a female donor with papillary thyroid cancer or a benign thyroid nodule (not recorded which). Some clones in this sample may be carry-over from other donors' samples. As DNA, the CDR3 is TGCAGTGCAAAGGAAACAGGAAGGGATGAAGCTTTCTTT. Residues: CSAKETGRDEAFF.